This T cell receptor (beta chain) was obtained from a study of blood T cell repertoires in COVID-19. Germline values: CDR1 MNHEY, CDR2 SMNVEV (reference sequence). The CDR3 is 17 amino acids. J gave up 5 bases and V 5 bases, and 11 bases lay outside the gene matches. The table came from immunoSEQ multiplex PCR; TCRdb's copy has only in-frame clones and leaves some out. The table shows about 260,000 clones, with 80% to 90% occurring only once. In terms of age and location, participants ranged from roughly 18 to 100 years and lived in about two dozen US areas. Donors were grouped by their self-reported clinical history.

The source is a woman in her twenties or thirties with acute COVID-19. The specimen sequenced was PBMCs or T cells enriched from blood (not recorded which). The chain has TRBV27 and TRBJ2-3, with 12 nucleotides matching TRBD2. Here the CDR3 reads CASSRLAGAERGDTQYF. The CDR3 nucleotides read TGTGCCAGCAGTAGACTAGCGGGAGCCGAGAGGGGAGATACGCAGTATTTT.